Each of the 6 T cell receptor beta chains below was sequenced from the same sample in a study of T cells in Graves' hyperthyroidism and ophthalmopathy. Authors of the study amplified TCR beta CDR3 regions from RNA transcripts. Primed by the HTBI set, a first-round RT-PCR was run on the TCR CDR3. Via MiXCR, TCRdb re-called the multiplex PCR reads, giving one row per CDR3 protein. The table records roughly 98,000 distinct CDR3 sequences, roughly 40% of them present only once. Sequencing input: peripheral blood or thyroid tissue (not recorded which). These receptors were taken from a woman in her 30s with Graves' hyperthyroidism.

This clonotype appeared a few times. V gene TRBV20-1 combines with J gene TRBJ2-7; 10 positions agree with TRBD2. CDR1 and CDR2 (germline): DFQATT, SNEGSKA (reference sequence). J gave up 6 bases and V 4 bases, and 9 bases lay outside the gene matches. This CDR3 has 14 residues. Here the CDR3 reads CSAKEAGGVVEQYF. In nucleotides, the CDR3 is TGCAGTGCTAAGGAAGCGGGAGGGGTTGTCGAGCAGTACTTC.

In this sample, this clonotype turned up once. CDR3 region: CASRPRESSRELFF. In DNA, the CDR3 is TGTGCCAGCAGACCAAGAGAGTCGTCCAGGGAGCTGTTTTTT. The rearrangement links TRBV12-3 or TRBV12-4 to TRBJ2-2, with D uncertain. The CDR3 is 14 amino acids. Trimming took off 6 bases at V and 9 bases at J, with 17 bases between the two ends.

V usage is TRBV7-8 and J usage is TRBJ1-1, with TRBD1 identical over 9 bases. Trimming cost V 5 bases and J 11 bases; bases outside gene matches: 6. The CDR3 runs to 12 residues. Germline-derived CDR1 and CDR2 are SGHVS and FQNEAQ. This chain's CDR3 is CASSQQGALAFF. CDR3 sequence (DNA): TGTGCCAGCAGCCAACAGGGGGCTTTGGCTTTCTTT.

This clonotype was observed at least ten times. This chain joins TRBV20-1 and TRBJ1-5; a weak D match, TRBD1 (5 bases). The V gene lost 5 bases and the J gene lost 7 bases, with 12 bases spanning the gap. The CDR3 consists of 12 residues. Germline assignment: CDR1 DFQATT and CDR2 SNEGSKA (reference sequence). CDR3 nucleotide sequence: TGCAGTGCTTACAGGATGGGCCAGCCCCAGCATTTT. It yields the protein CSAYRMGQPQHF.

The chain combines TRBV28 with TRBJ2-5, with D perhaps matching TRBD1 (6 bases). Germline values: CDR1 MDHEN, CDR2 SYDVKM. This CDR3 region has 15 residues. V lost 7 bases, J lost 1 base, and 16 bases lay in between. CDR3 protein: CASKIGSGVQETQYF. DNA of the CDR3: TGTGCCAGCAAAATCGGTTCAGGGGTCCAAGAGACCCAGTACTTC.

This clonotype was found many times. V is TRBV20-1 and J is TRBJ1-2; D remains ambiguous. The germline V and J ends were trimmed by 3 bases and 3 bases, with 8 bases remaining between them. The CDR3 covers 12 residues. Germline V gene data show CDR1 as DFQATT and CDR2 as SNEGSKA (reference sequence). In DNA, the CDR3 is TGCAGTGCTAGTAAGGAGTACTATGGCTACACCTTC. This sequence encodes CSASKEYYGYTF.